These 18 T cell receptor beta chains were all obtained from the same sample, sequenced in a study of cytomegalovirus exposure and HLA in healthy donors. Researchers ran the PCR with 60 Vbeta and 13 Jbeta primers. The protocol was immunoSEQ multiplex PCR, while the TCRdb copy is restricted to in-frame clones and leaves out a portion. The sample records approximately 220,000 clones, around 80% being singletons. Sequenced material: PBMCs. These receptor sequences come from a man younger than 35 in good health and CMV-seronegative.

The J gene is TRBJ1-1, the V gene TRBV6-6, with 8 bases matching TRBD1. The J segment lost 10 bases and the V segment lost 5 bases, leaving 9 bases of the junction unmatched. The V gene's germline CDR1 is MNHNY and CDR2 SVGAGI (reference sequence). This CDR3 has 13 amino acids. The DNA of the CDR3 is TGTGCCAGCAGTGGGACAGGCCAAGGAACAGCTTTCTTT. It specifies CASSGTGQGTAFF.

This clone was counted only a few times. The chain combines TRBV19 with TRBJ2-3; D unresolved. The CDR3 spans 14 residues. The V gene lost 6 bases and the J gene lost 2 bases, with 12 bases spanning the gap. Germline values: CDR1 LNHDA, CDR2 SQIVND (reference sequence). In DNA form, the CDR3 reads TGTGCCAGTAGAGAACAACACAACACAGATACGCAGTATTTT. It translates to CASREQHNTDTQYF.

V usage is TRBV10-3 and J usage is TRBJ2-7; TRBD1 matches 9 bases. The V gene's germline CDR1 is ENHRY and CDR2 SYGVKD. Trimming at V came to 6 bases and at J to 0 bases, leaving 6 bases not matched to a gene. This CDR3 contains 15 residues. CDR3 DNA sequence: TGTGCCATCAGAGGGCAGGACAGGGGCTCCTACGAGCAGTACTTC. This encodes CAIRGQDRGSYEQYF.

V is TRBV5-4 and J is TRBJ2-5; TRBD2 aligns across 9 bases. The CDR3 has 15 amino acids. V was pared by 3 bases and J by 1 base, with 4 bases of the junction left unmatched. Germline V gene sequence: CDR1 SGHNT, CDR2 YYREEE (reference sequence). The DNA for the CDR3 is TGTGCCAGCAGCTCAAAGCGGGGGGTCCAAGAGACCCAGTACTTC. Its translation: CASSSKRGVQETQYF.

This chain uses TRBV2 with TRBJ2-7; TRBD1 agrees at 7 bases. CDR1 SNHLY and CDR2 FYNNEI come from the germline V gene. The length of the CDR3 is 14 residues. J gave up 6 bases and V 5 bases, and 10 bases lay outside the gene matches. The CDR3 sequence is CASSLLIGGGEQYF. CDR3 nucleotide sequence: TGTGCCAGCAGTCTATTAATAGGGGGCGGCGAGCAGTACTTC.

The V call is TRBV5-1, the J call TRBJ1-6; D remains unclear. Trimming shortened V by 4 bases and J by 10 bases, and 15 bases separated the two germline ends. Germline values: CDR1 SGHRS, CDR2 YFSETQ. The CDR3 spans 14 residues. This chain's CDR3 is CASSPGFRESPLHF. The CDR3 DNA reads as TGCGCCAGCAGCCCCGGGTTTAGGGAGTCACCCCTCCACTTT.

As for this clone: At one end, the junction sequence differs from germline, possibly due to a read error. V usage is TRBV7-7 and J usage is TRBJ2-3; 10 positions match TRBD2. The CDR3 is 15 residues long. Germline lookup yields CDR1 SSHAT and CDR2 FNYEAQ (reference sequence). The CDR3 sequence: CASSLGLAGADTQYF. The CDR3 DNA follows: TGTGCTAGCAGCTTAGGGCTAGCGGGAGCAGATACGCAGTATTTT.

The chain employs TRBV6-1 and TRBJ2-3; TRBD2 might be the D (6 bases). The CDR3 is 13 residues long. V gave up 8 bases and J gave up 3 bases, with 12 bases separating them. The germline CDR1 and CDR2 sequences are MNHNS and SASEGT. The CDR3 DNA reads TGTGCCAGCCAGAGTGGAGGGACAGATACGCAGTATTTT. Encoded protein: CASQSGGTDTQYF.

V gene TRBV5-4 combines with J gene TRBJ2-3; possible D gene TRBD2, 6 bases. Per germline, CDR1 SGHNT and CDR2 YYREEE (reference sequence). This CDR3 is 15 amino acids long. Trimming cost V 3 bases and J 2 bases, with 13 bases left between them. The CDR3 loop reads CASSWSSGLTDTQYF. The CDR3 bases are TGTGCCAGCAGCTGGAGTAGCGGCCTCACAGATACGCAGTATTTT.

The CDR3 region has the DNA TGCGCCAGCAGCTTGGGGGACACCATCTACGAGCAGTACTTC. This translates into CASSLGDTIYEQYF. The chain couples TRBV5-1 to TRBJ2-7; tentatively, D is TRBD1 (6 bases). In germline, CDR1 is SGHRS, CDR2 YFSETQ. Trimming left V 0 bases short and J 3 bases short, with 10 bases between. This CDR3 contains 14 residues.

The V gene is TRBV28, the J gene TRBJ2-7, with 8 bases lining up with TRBD2. This CDR3 comprises 14 residues. Losses at the gene ends were 4 bases for V and 0 bases for J; bases not matched to a gene: 2. Germline values: CDR1 MDHEN, CDR2 SYDVKM. In DNA form, the CDR3 reads TGTGCCAGCAGTTCGGGGGGGGACTCCTACGAGCAGTACTTC. Translated, it gives CASSSGGDSYEQYF.

The chain combines TRBV10-3 with TRBJ2-5; a possible D gene is TRBD1 (5 bases). Per germline, CDR1 ENHRY and CDR2 SYGVKD. This CDR3 contains 15 residues. Trimming cost V 3 bases and J 5 bases, with 16 bases left between them. In nucleotides, the CDR3 is TGTGCCATCAGTGACCCGAATGGGGCGCGGGAGACCCAGTACTTC. Protein: CAISDPNGARETQYF.

The rearrangement uses TRBV18 and TRBJ1-3; 8 nucleotides align to TRBD1. The CDR3 is 16 amino acids. From germline, CDR1 is KGHSH and CDR2 LQKENI. V lost 1 base and J lost 4; bases outside the gene matches: 6. CDR3 sequence reads: CASSPRRTGLGNTIYF. DNA for the CDR3: TGTGCCAGCTCACCACGCCGGACAGGGCTCGGAAACACCATATATTTT.

The chain joins TRBV5-1 to TRBJ2-1, with 11 positions matching TRBD2. Germline V gene data show CDR1 as SGHRS and CDR2 as YFSETQ. This CDR3 spans 17 amino acids. Losses at the gene ends were 1 base for V and 5 bases for J; bases not matched to a gene: 8. CDR3: CASSLPPGLAEDNEQFF. CDR3 nucleotides: TGCGCCAGCAGCTTGCCTCCGGGACTAGCGGAGGACAATGAGCAGTTCTTC.

The chain couples TRBV28 to TRBJ1-5, with 11 positions matching TRBD1. The CDR3 consists of 16 residues. CDR1 is MDHEN and CDR2 is SYDVKM in the germline V gene. The J segment lost 5 bases and the V segment lost 7 bases, leaving 10 bases of the junction unmatched. The CDR3 sequence is CASTTLGTGGHQPQHF. DNA of the CDR3: TGTGCCAGCACCACTCTGGGGACAGGGGGACATCAGCCCCAGCATTTT.

The rearrangement links TRBV13 to TRBJ1-2; D uncertain. The ends were cut back, 1 base at V and 6 bases at J, with 6 bases in the middle. The germline V gene has CDR1 PRHDT and CDR2 FYEKMQ (reference sequence). The CDR3 has 12 amino acids. CDR3 protein: CASSLEANGYTF. The CDR3 DNA sequence: TGTGCCAGCAGCTTAGAAGCGAATGGCTACACCTTC. Combining the CDR3 with reference TRBV13 and TRBJ1-2 gives the whole variable domain AAGVIQSPRHLIKEKRETATLKCYPIPRHDTVYWYQQGPGQDPQFLISFYEKMQSDKGSIPDRFSAQQFSDYHSELNMSSLELGDSALYFCASSLEANGYTFGSGTRLTVV.

This chain joins TRBV5-1 and TRBJ2-5, with D possibly being TRBD2 (6 bases). Germline values: CDR1 SGHRS, CDR2 YFSETQ. Trimming removed 4 bases at V and 1 base at J, with 11 bases between. The CDR3 is 14 amino acids. The CDR3 protein is CASSRGTAQETQYF. In nucleotides, the CDR3 is TGCGCCAGCAGCCGAGGGACTGCCCAAGAGACCCAGTACTTC.

This chain connects TRBV18 to TRBJ1-1; D possibly corresponds to TRBD1 (6 bases). Deletions cut 0 bases from V and 6 bases from J, with 17 bases between. The CDR3 runs 16 residues. Germline V gives CDR1 KGHSH, CDR2 LQKENI. CDR3: CASSPPNGGRQSEAFF. CDR3 DNA: TGTGCCAGCTCACCACCTAACGGGGGGCGACAATCTGAAGCTTTCTTT.